The subject of this entry is one T cell receptor beta chain. Molecular identifiers with 6-nucleotide sample barcodes were added during cDNA synthesis via template switching. TCRdb reworked the 5' RACE reads into one entry per CDR3 protein, no DNA. Its table lists under 200,000 distinct CDR3 sequences. This sample was included in a study of monozygotic twins with inflammatory bowel disease. CDR3 length: 15 residues. Germline CDR1 reads SGHRS; CDR2 reads YFSETQ. The receptor comes from a human donor with ulcerative colitis or Crohn's disease, or a healthy co-twin of an affected twin (not recorded which). Sequenced sample: blood. The chain combines TRBV5-1 with TRBJ1-2. The CDR3 sequence: CASSFGDGSNYGYTF.